Shown below are 6 T cell receptor beta chains from a single sample sequenced in a study of blood T cell repertoires in COVID-19. Produced via immunoSEQ multiplex PCR; TCRdb's table is partial and in-frame only. This sample has 250,000 to 350,000 clones, with about 88% found just once. Input material: peripheral blood. Receptor source: a woman in her 30s with COVID-19, enrolled during active disease.

The V call is TRBV2, the J call TRBJ1-4, with TRBD1 as a possible D gene (5 bases). V gave up 6 bases and J gave up 0 bases, with 11 bases separating them. Germline V gene data show CDR1 as SNHLY and CDR2 as FYNNEI. The CDR3 extends over 15 amino acids. CDR3 in DNA: TGTGCCAGCAGGGGCAGGGATGCAACTAATGAAAAACTGTTTTTT. As protein: CASRGRDATNEKLFF.

This clone was recorded only once. Here the CDR3 reads CASSSQRVSPGELFF. In DNA, the CDR3 is TGTGCCAGCAGCTCTCAGCGGGTATCCCCCGGGGAGCTGTTTTTT. The chain uses TRBV7-9 and TRBJ2-2, with D perhaps matching TRBD2 (6 bases). There are 15 residues in the CDR3. Deletions cut 4 bases from V and 6 bases from J, with 15 bases between. Germline V lookup: CDR1 SEHNR, CDR2 FQNEAQ (reference sequence).

This chain uses TRBV18 with TRBJ2-7, with D unclear. This CDR3 spans 14 amino acids. Trimming pared 2 bases from V and 2 bases from J, leaving 10 bases between. Germline CDR1 KGHSH, CDR2 LQKENI. DNA of the CDR3: TGTGCCAGCTCACCATCTGACATGACCTACGAGCAGTACTTC. It yields the protein CASSPSDMTYEQYF.

The rearrangement joins TRBV12-3 or TRBV12-4 to TRBJ1-5; D is unclear. V lost 7 bases and J lost 5, with 12 bases in between. The CDR3 spans 13 residues. Here the CDR3 reads CASTTDSYQPQHF. CDR3 nucleotide sequence: TGTGCCAGCACCACTGACTCGTATCAGCCCCAGCATTTT.

CDR3 coding DNA: TGTGCCAGCAGCTTGGCTAGCGGGATCACCACCGGGGAGCTGTTTTTT. Protein product: CASSLASGITTGELFF. This chain connects TRBV5-4 to TRBJ2-2; TRBD2 aligns across 9 bases. The V and J ends lost 0 bases and 4 bases, in that order; junction bases with no gene match: 4. The CDR3 consists of 16 residues. Germline-derived CDR1 and CDR2 are SGHNT and YYREEE (reference sequence).

CDR3 nucleotide sequence: TGCAGTGGGGCTCCCACAGATACGCAGTATTTT. Its translation is CSGAPTDTQYF. V gene TRBV20-1 combines with J gene TRBJ2-3; D is unclear. Germline V gene lookup returns CDR1 DFQATT and CDR2 SNEGSKA (reference sequence). V was clipped by 7 bases and J by 2 bases, with 7 bases between them. The CDR3 sequence is 11 residues long.